These 18 T cell receptor beta chains came from one sample sequenced in a study of CD8 T cells in ankylosing spondylitis. Study-level findings and limits: It appeared that ankylosing spondylitis blood was characterized by a TCR beta motif of about eight highly homologous variants.

Their antigens are not known. MiXCR, run by TCRdb on the 5' RACE reads, gives a single entry per CDR3 protein. The table shows under 550,000 distinct CDR3 sequences, with 25% to 30% occurring only once. What was sequenced was blood, either unsorted or a sorted T cell fraction (not recorded which). These TCRs come from a male donor with ankylosing spondylitis.

The V call is TRBV7-2, the J call TRBJ2-7; TRBD1 or TRBD2 may be the D gene (5 bases each). The V end was cut by 5 bases, the J end by 3 bases, with 11 bases between. CDR1 and CDR2 from the germline V gene are SGHTA and FQGNSA. The CDR3 runs to 13 residues. The CDR3 protein is CASSQGTSYEQYF. As DNA, the CDR3 is TGTGCCAGCAGCCAAGGGACGAGCTACGAGCAGTACTTC. Looking up the rest from reference TRBV7-2 and TRBJ2-7 gives the full variable domain: GAGVSQSPSNKVTEKGKDVELRCDPISGHTALYWYRQSLGQGLEFLIYFQGNSAPDKSGLPSDRFSAERTGGSVSTLTIQRTQQEDSAVYLCASSQGTSYEQYFGPGTRLTVT.

The chain links TRBV6-2 or TRBV6-3 to TRBJ2-3; tentatively, D is TRBD1 (7 bases). Germline lookup yields CDR1 MNHEY and CDR2 SVGEGT. This CDR3 is built from 13 residues. Trimming took off 5 bases at V and 5 bases at J, with 11 bases between the two ends. The chain's CDR3 is CASSNQGGDTQYF. DNA for the CDR3: TGTGCCAGCAGTAACCAGGGGGGAGATACGCAGTATTTT.

The rearrangement joins TRBV4-2 to TRBJ2-5, with 8 bases fitting TRBD2. Losses at the gene ends were 2 bases for V and 0 bases for J; bases not matched to a gene: 5. Per the germline V gene, CDR1 is LGHNA and CDR2 is YNFKEQ. CDR3 length: 16 amino acids. DNA for the CDR3: TGTGCCAGCAGCCAACGGCGCGGGGGGTACCAAGAGACCCAGTACTTC. The encoded protein is CASSQRRGGYQETQYF.

In this sample, this clonotype turned up a few times. V usage is TRBV3-1 and J usage is TRBJ2-1; possibly TRBD2 for D (6 bases). The length of the CDR3 is 16 residues. Germline values: CDR1 LGHDT, CDR2 YNNKEL (reference sequence). V lost 1 base to trimming and J lost 0 bases, with 10 bases between them. The DNA for the CDR3 is TGTGCCAGCAGCCAAGGGGACGGGAGCTCCTACAATGAGCAGTTCTTC. It codes for CASSQGDGSSYNEQFF.

There are many counts of this clonotype. This chain connects TRBV24-1 to TRBJ2-1, with TRBD2 matching 16 bases. CDR1 is KGHDR and CDR2 is SFDVKD in the germline V gene. V lost 0 bases to trimming and J lost 2 bases; unmatched junction nucleotides: 3. The CDR3 length is 19 residues. As DNA, the CDR3 is TGTGCCACCAGTGATTTGGGGACTAGCGGGAGGGCTCCCTACAATGAGCAGTTCTTC. Translation: CATSDLGTSGRAPYNEQFF.

The table lists this clonotype with a few counts. CDR3: CASSFSTRTGWSNEQFF. The DNA of the CDR3 is TGTGCCAGCAGTTTCTCTACCAGGACAGGGTGGAGCAATGAGCAGTTCTTC. The V gene is TRBV28, the J gene TRBJ2-1; TRBD1 matches at 8 bases. Unmatched junction bases numbered 13, after V lost 3 bases and J lost 6 bases. Germline loops: CDR1 MDHEN, CDR2 SYDVKM. The CDR3 length is 17 residues.

The J gene is TRBJ2-7, the V gene TRBV12-3 or TRBV12-4; 11 bases align to TRBD2. This CDR3 spans 15 amino acids. With V trimmed by 6 bases and J by 2 bases, 6 bases remained unmatched. The CDR3 loop reads CASRTGTSGTYEQYF. In DNA form, the CDR3 reads TGTGCCAGCAGAACCGGGACTAGCGGTACCTACGAGCAGTACTTC.

A few counts support this clonotype. The rearrangement uses TRBV7-9 and TRBJ2-1; 7 bases are shared with TRBD2. The V gene's germline CDR1 is SEHNR and CDR2 FQNEAQ (reference sequence). With 4 bases clipped from V and 4 bases from J, the junction kept 10 bases outside the gene matches. There are 16 residues in the CDR3. The CDR3 bases are TGTGCCAGCAGCTCTGGGCTAGCGGCCTCATACAATGAGCAGTTCTTC. It codes for CASSSGLAASYNEQFF.

This chain connects TRBV7-8 to TRBJ2-3; 10 bases fit TRBD2. The J segment lost 4 bases and the V segment lost 5 bases, leaving 15 bases of the junction unmatched. From germline, CDR1 is SGHVS and CDR2 FQNEAQ. The CDR3 loop spans 18 amino acids. The CDR3 DNA reads TGTGCCAGCAGCCCCCAAAAAAAACTAGCGGGACACCCAGATACGCAGTATTTT. This sequence encodes CASSPQKKLAGHPDTQYF.

This clonotype was seen more than once but under ten times. The chain is built from TRBV7-8 and TRBJ2-5; 7 bases are a match to TRBD2. The junction had 9 bases not matched to a gene; V was cut back by 0 bases and J by 5 bases. CDR3 length equals 16 residues. Germline CDR1 SGHVS, CDR2 FQNEAQ. The DNA for the CDR3 is TGTGCCAGCAGCTTAGCCCTAGCGGTGGTGGGGGAGACCCAGTACTTC. It yields the protein CASSLALAVVGETQYF.

This clonotype occurred a few times. The V gene is TRBV7-2, the J gene TRBJ2-2, with D perhaps matching TRBD2 (7 bases). Germline V gene data show CDR1 as SGHTA and CDR2 as FQGNSA. This CDR3 contains 17 residues. V was shortened by 4 bases and J by 6 bases, with 21 bases between the two germline ends. CDR3 in DNA: TGTGCCAGCAGCTCGGCCGGTCGGGGGGCATTTGCCGGGGAGCTGTTTTTT. Its protein product is CASSSAGRGAFAGELFF.

This clonotype came up once. The V and J genes are TRBV10-3 and TRBJ2-2, with TRBD2 identical over 7 bases. The CDR3 is made up of 17 amino acids. Germline CDR1 reads ENHRY; CDR2 reads SYGVKD. The ends lost 6 bases at V and 8 bases at J; junction bases unmatched: 18. CDR3 protein: CAISSGSSGRGGGELFF. The CDR3 DNA sequence: TGTGCCATCAGCTCCGGTTCTAGCGGTCGGGGCGGGGGGGAGCTGTTTTTT.

This clonotype was recorded at least ten times. The chain joins TRBV5-1 to TRBJ2-3, with D possibly TRBD1 on 6 matching bases. CDR1 is SGHRS and CDR2 is YFSETQ in the germline V gene. Trimming removed 2 bases at V and 0 bases at J, with 7 bases between. CDR3 length: 14 residues. CDR3 amino acids: CASSFRGSTDTQYF. The CDR3 coding sequence is TGCGCCAGCAGCTTTAGGGGGAGCACAGATACGCAGTATTTT.

This clonotype was observed a handful of times. This chain joins TRBV10-1 and TRBJ2-2; D is undetermined. The length of the CDR3 is 11 residues. From germline, CDR1 is WNHNN and CDR2 SYGVQD (reference sequence). Trimming left V 2 bases short and J 7 bases short, with 2 bases between. CDR3 coding DNA: TGCGCCAGCAGTGAGGGCGGGGAGCTGTTTTTT. Translating it yields CASSEGGELFF.

A few counts support this clonotype. The rearrangement uses TRBV7-2 and TRBJ1-5; 7 nucleotides match TRBD1. Germline-derived CDR1 and CDR2 are SGHTA and FQGNSA. This CDR3 is built from 14 residues. Trimming at V came to 7 bases and at J to 7 bases, leaving 10 bases not matched to a gene. This chain's CDR3 is CASTQGGLGQPQHF. The CDR3 bases are TGTGCCAGCACCCAGGGGGGGTTGGGGCAGCCCCAGCATTTT.

The rearrangement uses TRBV11-2 and TRBJ2-3; D gene unclear. CDR3 length equals 16 residues. Germline loops: CDR1 SGHAT, CDR2 FQNNGV. V shed 5 bases and J shed 3 bases, with 18 bases lying between them. CDR3 residues: CASSLRLPMRTDTQYF. DNA for the CDR3: TGTGCCAGCAGCCTGAGACTGCCCATGAGGACAGATACGCAGTATTTT. Combining the CDR3 with reference TRBV11-2 and TRBJ2-3 gives the whole variable domain EAGVAQSPRYKIIEKRQSVAFWCNPISGHATLYWYQQILGQGPKLLIQFQNNGVVDDSQLPKDRFSAERLKGVDSTLKIQPAKLEDSAVYLCASSLRLPMRTDTQYFGPGTRLTVL.

The chain uses TRBV19 and TRBJ2-7; D is unclear. V was cut by 1 base and J by 7 bases, with 20 bases left in between. Germline V lookup: CDR1 LNHDA, CDR2 SQIVND (reference sequence). The CDR3 covers 16 residues. The CDR3 protein is CASSIGGDGGLREQYF. As DNA, the CDR3 is TGTGCCAGTAGTATAGGGGGTGACGGCGGATTACGGGAGCAGTACTTC.

CDR3 amino acids: CASGRGQGDTGELFF. As DNA, the CDR3 is TGTGCTAGTGGGAGGGGACAGGGAGACACCGGGGAGCTGTTTTTT. This sequence joins TRBV12-5 and TRBJ2-2; 9 nucleotides match TRBD1. The CDR3 has 15 amino acids. Germline loops: CDR1 LGHNT, CDR2 FRNRAP. Losses at the gene ends were 6 bases for V and 3 bases for J; bases not matched to a gene: 5.